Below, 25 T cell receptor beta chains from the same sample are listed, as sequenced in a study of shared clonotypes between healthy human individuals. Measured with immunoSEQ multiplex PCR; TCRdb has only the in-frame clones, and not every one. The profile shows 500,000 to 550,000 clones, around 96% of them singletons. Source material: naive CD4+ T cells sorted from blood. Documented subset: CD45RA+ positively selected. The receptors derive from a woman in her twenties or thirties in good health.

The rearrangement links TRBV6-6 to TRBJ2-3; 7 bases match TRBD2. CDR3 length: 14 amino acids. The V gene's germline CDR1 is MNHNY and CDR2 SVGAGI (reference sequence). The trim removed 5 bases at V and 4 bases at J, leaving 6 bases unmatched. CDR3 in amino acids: CASSQSGISDTQYF. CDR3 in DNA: TGTGCCAGCAGTCAGAGCGGGATATCAGATACGCAGTATTTT.

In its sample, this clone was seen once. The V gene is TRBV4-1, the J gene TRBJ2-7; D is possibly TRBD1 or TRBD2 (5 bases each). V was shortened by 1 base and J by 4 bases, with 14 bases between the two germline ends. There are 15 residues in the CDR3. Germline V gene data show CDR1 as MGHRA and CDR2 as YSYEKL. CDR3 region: CASSQVVNRRYEQYF. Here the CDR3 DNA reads TGCGCCAGCAGCCAAGTAGTAAACAGGAGGTACGAGCAGTACTTC.

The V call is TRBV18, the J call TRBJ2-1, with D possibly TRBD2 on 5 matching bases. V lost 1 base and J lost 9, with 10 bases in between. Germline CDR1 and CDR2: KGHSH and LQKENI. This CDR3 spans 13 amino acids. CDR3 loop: CASSPLSEGEQFF. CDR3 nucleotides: TGTGCCAGCTCACCACTCTCAGAGGGTGAGCAGTTCTTC.

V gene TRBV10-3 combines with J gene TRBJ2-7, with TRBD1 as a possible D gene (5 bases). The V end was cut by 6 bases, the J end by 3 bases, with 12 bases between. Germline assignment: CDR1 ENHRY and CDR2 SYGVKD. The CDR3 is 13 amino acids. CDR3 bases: TGTGCCATCAGAGCCCCAGACAGCTACGAGCAGTACTTC. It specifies CAIRAPDSYEQYF.

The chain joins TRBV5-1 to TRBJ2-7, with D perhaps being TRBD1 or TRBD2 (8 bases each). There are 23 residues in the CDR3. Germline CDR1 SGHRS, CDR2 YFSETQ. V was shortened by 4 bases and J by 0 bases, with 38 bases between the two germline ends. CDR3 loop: CASSLGGPGGLTTSGLASYEQYF. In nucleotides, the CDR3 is TGCGCCAGCAGCCTAGGGGGGCCAGGGGGCTTAACCACCTCAGGACTAGCCTCCTACGAGCAGTACTTC.

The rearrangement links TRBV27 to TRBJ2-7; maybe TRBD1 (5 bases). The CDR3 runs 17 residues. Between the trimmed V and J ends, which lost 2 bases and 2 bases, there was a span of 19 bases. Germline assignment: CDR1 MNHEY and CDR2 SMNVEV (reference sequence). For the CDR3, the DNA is TGTGCCAGCAGTTTAACATTTAGTAGGACACCTCCCTACGAGCAGTACTTC. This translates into CASSLTFSRTPPYEQYF.

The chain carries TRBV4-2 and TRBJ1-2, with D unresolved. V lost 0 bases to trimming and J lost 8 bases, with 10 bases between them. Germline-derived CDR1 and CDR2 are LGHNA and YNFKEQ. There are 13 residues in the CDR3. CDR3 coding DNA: TGTGCCAGCAGCCAAGATGTAACGGGGGGCTACACCTTC. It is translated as CASSQDVTGGYTF.

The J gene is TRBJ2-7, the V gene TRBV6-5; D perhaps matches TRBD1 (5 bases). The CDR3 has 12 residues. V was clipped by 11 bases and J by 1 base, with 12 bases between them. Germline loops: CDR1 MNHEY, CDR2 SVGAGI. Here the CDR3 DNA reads TGTGCCTCCGGTAGGGGATCCTACGAGCAGTACTTC. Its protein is CASGRGSYEQYF.

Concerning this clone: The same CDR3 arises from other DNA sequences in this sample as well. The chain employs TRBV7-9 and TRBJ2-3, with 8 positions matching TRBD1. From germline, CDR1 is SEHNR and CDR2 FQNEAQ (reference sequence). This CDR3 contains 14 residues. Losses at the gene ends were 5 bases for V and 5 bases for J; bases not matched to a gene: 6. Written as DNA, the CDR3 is TGTGCCAGCAGCCTCGACAGGGGTGGAGATACGCAGTATTTT. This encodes CASSLDRGGDTQYF.

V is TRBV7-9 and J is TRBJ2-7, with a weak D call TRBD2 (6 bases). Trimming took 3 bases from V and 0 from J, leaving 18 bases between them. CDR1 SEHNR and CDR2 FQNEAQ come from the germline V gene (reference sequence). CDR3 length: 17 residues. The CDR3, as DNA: TGTGCCAGCAGCTTGCTATTGGCGCGGGATAACTCCTACGAGCAGTACTTC. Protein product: CASSLLLARDNSYEQYF.

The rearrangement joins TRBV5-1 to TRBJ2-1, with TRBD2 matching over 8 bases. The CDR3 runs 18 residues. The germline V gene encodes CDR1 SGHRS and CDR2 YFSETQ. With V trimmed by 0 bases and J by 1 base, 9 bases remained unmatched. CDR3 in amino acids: CASSLVSGAGTSYNEQFF. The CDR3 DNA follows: TGCGCCAGCAGCTTGGTTAGCGGGGCGGGAACATCCTACAATGAGCAGTTCTTC.

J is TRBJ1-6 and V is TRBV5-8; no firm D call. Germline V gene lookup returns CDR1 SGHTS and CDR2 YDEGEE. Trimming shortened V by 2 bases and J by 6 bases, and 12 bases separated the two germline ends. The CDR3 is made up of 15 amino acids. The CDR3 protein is CASSFWGLVNSPLHF. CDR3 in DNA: TGTGCCAGCAGCTTTTGGGGTCTAGTTAATTCACCCCTCCACTTT.

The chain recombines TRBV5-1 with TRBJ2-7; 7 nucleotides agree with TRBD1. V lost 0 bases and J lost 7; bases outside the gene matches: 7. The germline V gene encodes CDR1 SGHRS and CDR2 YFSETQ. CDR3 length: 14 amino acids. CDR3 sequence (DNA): TGCGCCAGCAGCTTGGTAGGACAGGAGATAGAGCAGTACTTC. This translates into CASSLVGQEIEQYF.

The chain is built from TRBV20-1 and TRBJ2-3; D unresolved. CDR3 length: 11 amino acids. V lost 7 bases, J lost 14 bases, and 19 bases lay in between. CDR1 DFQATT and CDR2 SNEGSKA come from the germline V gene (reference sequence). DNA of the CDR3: TGCAGTGTTAAACCGGGCCTTTTTTTGTATTTT. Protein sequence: CSVKPGLFLYF.

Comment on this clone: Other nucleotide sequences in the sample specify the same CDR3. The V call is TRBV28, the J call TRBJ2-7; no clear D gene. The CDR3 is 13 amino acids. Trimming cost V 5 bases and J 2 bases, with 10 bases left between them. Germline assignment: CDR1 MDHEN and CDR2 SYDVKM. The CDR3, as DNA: TGTGCCAGCAGTCTCGACGGCCCCTACGAGCAGTACTTC. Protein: CASSLDGPYEQYF.

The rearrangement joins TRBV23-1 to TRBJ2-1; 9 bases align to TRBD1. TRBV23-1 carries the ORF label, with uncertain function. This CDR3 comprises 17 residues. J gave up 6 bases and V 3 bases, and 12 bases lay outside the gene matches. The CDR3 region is CASSHTPPGQGPNEQFF. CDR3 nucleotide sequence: TGCGCCAGCAGTCATACCCCTCCGGGACAGGGCCCCAATGAGCAGTTCTTC.

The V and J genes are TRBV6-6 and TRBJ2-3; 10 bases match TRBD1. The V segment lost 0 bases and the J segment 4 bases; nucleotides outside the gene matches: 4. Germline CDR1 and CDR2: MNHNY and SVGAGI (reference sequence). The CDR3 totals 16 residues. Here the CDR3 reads CASSYSGDRGADTQYF. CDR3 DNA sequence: TGTGCCAGCAGTTACTCAGGGGACAGGGGTGCAGATACGCAGTATTTT.

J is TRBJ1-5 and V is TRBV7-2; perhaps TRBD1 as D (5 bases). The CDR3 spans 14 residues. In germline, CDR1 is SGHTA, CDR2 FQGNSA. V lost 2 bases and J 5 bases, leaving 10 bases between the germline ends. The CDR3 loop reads CASSLKGGDQPQHF. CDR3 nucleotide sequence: TGTGCCAGCAGCTTAAAGGGAGGGGATCAGCCCCAGCATTTT.

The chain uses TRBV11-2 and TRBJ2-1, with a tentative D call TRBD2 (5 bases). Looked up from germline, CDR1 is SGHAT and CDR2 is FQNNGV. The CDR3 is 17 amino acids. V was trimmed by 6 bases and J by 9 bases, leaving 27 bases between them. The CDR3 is CASRETRSAVPWGEQFF. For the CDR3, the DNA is TGTGCCAGCAGGGAGACGAGATCAGCGGTACCGTGGGGTGAGCAGTTCTTC.

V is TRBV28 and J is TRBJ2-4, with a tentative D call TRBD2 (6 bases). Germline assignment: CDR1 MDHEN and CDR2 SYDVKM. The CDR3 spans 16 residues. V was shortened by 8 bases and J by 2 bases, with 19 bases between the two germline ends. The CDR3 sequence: CASVPGGSGSKNIQYF. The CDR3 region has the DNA TGTGCCAGCGTTCCCGGAGGGAGTGGGTCCAAAAACATTCAGTACTTC.

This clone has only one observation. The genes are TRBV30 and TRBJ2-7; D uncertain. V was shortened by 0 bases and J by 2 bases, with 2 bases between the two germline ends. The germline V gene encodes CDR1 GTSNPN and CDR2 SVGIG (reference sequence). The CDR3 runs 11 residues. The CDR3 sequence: CAWSVTYEQYF. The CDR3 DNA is TGTGCCTGGAGTGTAACCTACGAGCAGTACTTC.

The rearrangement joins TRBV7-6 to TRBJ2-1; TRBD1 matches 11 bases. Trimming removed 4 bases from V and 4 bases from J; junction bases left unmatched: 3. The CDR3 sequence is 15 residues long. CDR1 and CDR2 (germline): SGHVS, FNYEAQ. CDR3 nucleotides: TGTGCCAGCAGCTCCGGGACAGGGGGATACAATGAGCAGTTCTTC. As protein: CASSSGTGGYNEQFF.

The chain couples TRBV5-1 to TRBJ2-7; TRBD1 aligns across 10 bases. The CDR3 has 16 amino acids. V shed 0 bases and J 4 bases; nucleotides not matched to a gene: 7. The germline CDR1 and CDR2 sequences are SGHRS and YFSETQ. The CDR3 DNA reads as TGCGCCAGCAGCTTGGTTGCTGGGACAGGGGATTACGAGCAGTACTTC. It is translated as CASSLVAGTGDYEQYF.

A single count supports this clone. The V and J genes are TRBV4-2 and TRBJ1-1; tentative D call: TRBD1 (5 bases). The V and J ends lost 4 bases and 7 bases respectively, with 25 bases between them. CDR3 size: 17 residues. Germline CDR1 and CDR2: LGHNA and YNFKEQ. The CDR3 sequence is CASSPSATPTIGVEAFF. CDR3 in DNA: TGTGCCAGCAGCCCTTCGGCCACCCCTACAATAGGGGTTGAAGCTTTCTTT.

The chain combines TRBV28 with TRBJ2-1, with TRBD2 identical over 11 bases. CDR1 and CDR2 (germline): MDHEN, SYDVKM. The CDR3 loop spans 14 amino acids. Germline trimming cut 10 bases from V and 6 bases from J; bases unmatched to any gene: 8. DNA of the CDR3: TGTGCCACCCTAGCGGGAGGAAGGAGCAATGAGCAGTTCTTC. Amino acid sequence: CATLAGGRSNEQFF.